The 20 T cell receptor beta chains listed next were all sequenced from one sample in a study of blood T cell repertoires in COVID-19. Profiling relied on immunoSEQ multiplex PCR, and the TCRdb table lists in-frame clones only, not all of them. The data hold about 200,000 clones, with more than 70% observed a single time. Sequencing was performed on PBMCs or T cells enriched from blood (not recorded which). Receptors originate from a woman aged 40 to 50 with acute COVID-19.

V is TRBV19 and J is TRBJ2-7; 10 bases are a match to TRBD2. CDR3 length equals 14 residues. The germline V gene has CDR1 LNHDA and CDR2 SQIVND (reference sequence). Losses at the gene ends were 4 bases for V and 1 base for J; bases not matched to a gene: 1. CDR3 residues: CASSSSGGSYEQYF. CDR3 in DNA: TGTGCCAGTAGTAGTAGCGGGGGGTCCTACGAGCAGTACTTC.

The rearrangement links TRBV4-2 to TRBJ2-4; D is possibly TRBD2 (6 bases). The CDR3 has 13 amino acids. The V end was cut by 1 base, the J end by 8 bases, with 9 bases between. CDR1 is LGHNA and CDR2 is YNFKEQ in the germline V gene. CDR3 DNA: TGTGCCAGCAGCCAAGGTACGGGGGACATTCAGTACTTC. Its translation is CASSQGTGDIQYF.

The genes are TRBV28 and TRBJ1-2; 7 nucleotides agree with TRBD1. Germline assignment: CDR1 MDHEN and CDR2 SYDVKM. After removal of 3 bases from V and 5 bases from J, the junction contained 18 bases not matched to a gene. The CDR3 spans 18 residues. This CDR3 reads CASSFPSTDRVRLYGYTF. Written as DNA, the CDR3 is TGTGCCAGCAGTTTCCCCAGCACAGACAGGGTACGACTTTATGGCTACACCTTC.

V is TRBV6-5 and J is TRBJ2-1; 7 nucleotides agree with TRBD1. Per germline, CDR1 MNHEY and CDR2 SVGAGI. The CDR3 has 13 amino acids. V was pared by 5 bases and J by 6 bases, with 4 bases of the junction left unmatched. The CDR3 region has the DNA TGTGCCAGCAGTCTGGACAGGTTCAATGAGCAGTTCTTC. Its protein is CASSLDRFNEQFF.

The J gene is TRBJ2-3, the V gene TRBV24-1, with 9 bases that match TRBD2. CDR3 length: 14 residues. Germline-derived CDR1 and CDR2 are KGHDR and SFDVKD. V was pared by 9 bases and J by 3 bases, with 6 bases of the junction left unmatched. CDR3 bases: TGTGCCACCGTAGCGGGAGATGTAACAGATACGCAGTATTTT. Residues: CATVAGDVTDTQYF.

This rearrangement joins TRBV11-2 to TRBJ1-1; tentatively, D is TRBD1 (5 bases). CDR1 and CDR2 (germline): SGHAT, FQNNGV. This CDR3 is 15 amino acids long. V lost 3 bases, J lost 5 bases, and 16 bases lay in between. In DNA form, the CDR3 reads TGTGCCAGCAGCTTCTTTGGGCAGGGAGGAACTGAAGCTTTCTTT. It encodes CASSFFGQGGTEAFF.

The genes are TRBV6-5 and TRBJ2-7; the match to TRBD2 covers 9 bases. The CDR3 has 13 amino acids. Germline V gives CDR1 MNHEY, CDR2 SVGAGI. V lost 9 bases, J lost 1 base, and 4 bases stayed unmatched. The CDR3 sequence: CASGREGSYEQYF. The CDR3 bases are TGTGCCAGTGGGCGGGAGGGGTCCTACGAGCAGTACTTC.

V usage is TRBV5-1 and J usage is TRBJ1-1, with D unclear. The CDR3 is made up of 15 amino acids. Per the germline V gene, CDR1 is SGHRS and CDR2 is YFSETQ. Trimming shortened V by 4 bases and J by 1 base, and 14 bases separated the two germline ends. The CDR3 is CASSALGGQNTEAFF. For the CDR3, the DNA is TGCGCCAGCAGCGCCTTAGGTGGGCAGAACACTGAAGCTTTCTTT.

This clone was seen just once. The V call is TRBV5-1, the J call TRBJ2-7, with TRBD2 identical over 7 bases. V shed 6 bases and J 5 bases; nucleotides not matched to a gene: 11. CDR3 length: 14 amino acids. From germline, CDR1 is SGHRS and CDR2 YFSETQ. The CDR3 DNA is TGCGCCAGCAACCCGGGAGGTCAGGTCCACGAGCAGTACTTC. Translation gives CASNPGGQVHEQYF.

CDR3: CASSTGTGSSYEQYF. The CDR3 coding sequence is TGTGCCAGCTCAACCGGGACAGGGAGCTCCTACGAGCAGTACTTC. The J gene is TRBJ2-7, the V gene TRBV18; 9 bases match TRBD1. CDR3 size: 15 residues. Germline V gene sequence: CDR1 KGHSH, CDR2 LQKENI. Trimming at V came to 5 bases and at J to 0 bases, leaving 5 bases not matched to a gene.

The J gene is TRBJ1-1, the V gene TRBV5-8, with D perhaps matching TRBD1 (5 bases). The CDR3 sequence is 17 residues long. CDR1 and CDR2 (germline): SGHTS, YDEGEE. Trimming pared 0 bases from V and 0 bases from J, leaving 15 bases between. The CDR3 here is CASSLVGGGVMNTEAFF. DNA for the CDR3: TGTGCCAGCAGCTTGGTCGGGGGAGGGGTCATGAACACTGAAGCTTTCTTT.

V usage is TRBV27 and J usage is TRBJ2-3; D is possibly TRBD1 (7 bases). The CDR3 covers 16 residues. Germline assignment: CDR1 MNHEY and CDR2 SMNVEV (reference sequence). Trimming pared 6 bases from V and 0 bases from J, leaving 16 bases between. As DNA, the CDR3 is TGTGCCAGCAGAAGGGCAGGGGGAGGTAGCACAGATACGCAGTATTTT. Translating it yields CASRRAGGGSTDTQYF.

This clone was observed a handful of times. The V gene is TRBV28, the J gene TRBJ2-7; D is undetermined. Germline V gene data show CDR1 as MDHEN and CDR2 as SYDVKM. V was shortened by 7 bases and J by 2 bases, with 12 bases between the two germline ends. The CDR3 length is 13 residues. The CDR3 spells CASKGPLAYEQYF. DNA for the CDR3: TGTGCCAGCAAAGGCCCCCTAGCCTACGAGCAGTACTTC.

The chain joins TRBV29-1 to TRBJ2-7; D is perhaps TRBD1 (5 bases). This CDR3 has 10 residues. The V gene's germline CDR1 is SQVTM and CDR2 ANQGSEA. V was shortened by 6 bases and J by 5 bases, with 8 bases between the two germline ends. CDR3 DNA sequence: TGCAGCGTACGACAGAACGAGCAGTACTTC. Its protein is CSVRQNEQYF.

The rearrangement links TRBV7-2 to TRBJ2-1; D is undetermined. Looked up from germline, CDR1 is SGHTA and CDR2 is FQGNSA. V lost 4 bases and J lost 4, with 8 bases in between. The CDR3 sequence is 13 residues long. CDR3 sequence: CASSSPTYNEQFF. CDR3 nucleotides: TGTGCCAGCAGCTCTCCTACTTACAATGAGCAGTTCTTC.

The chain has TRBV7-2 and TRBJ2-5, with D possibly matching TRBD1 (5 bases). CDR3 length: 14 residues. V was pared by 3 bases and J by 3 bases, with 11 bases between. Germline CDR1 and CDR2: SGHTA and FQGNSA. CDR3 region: CASSFRRTKETQYF. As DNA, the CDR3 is TGTGCCAGCAGCTTCAGAAGGACAAAAGAGACCCAGTACTTC.

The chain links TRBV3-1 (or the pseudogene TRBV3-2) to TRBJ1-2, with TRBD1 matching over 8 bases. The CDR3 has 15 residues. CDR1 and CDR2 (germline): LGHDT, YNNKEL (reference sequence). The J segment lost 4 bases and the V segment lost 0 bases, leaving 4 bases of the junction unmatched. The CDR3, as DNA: TGTGCCAGCAGCCAAGAGGGCGGACAGGGCTATGGCTACACCTTC. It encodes CASSQEGGQGYGYTF.

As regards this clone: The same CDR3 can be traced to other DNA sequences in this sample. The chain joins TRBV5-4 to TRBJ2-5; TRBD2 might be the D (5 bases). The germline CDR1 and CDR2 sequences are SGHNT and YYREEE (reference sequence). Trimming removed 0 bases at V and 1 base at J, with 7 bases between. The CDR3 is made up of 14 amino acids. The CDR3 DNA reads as TGTGCCAGCAGCTTGGCGGGAAGCCAAGAGACCCAGTACTTC. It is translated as CASSLAGSQETQYF.

The CDR3 region has the DNA TGTGCCAGCAGCTTCGGTCGGGGAGATGGCTACACCTTC. Encoded protein: CASSFGRGDGYTF. This rearrangement joins TRBV7-3 to TRBJ1-2; no clear D gene. Per the germline V gene, CDR1 is SGHTA and CDR2 is FQGTGA. Trimming pared 3 bases from V and 6 bases from J, leaving 11 bases between. The CDR3 has 13 amino acids.

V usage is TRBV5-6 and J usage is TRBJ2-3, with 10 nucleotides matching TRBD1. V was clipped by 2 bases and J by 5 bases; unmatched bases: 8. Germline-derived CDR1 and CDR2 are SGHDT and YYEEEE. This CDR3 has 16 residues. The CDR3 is CASSFSGQGYGDTQYF. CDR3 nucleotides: TGTGCCAGCAGCTTTTCGGGACAGGGGTACGGAGATACGCAGTATTTT. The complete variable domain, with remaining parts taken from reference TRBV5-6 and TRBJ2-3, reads DAGVTQSPTHLIKTRGQQVTLRCSPKSGHDTVSWYQQALGQGPQFIFQYYEEEERQRGNFPDRFSGHQFPNYSSELNVNALLLGDSALYLCASSFSGQGYGDTQYFGPGTRLTVL.